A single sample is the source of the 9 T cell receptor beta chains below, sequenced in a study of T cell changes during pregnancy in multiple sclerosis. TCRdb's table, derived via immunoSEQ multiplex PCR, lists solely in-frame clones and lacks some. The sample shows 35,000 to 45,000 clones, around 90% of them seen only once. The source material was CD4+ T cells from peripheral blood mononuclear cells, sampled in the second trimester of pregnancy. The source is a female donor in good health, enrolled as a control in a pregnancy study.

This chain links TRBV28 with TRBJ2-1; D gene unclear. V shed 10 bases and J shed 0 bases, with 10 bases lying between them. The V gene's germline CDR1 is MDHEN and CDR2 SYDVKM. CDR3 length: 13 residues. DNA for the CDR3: TGTGCCATTCCTTCGAGCTCCTACAATGAGCAGTTCTTC. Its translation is CAIPSSSYNEQFF.

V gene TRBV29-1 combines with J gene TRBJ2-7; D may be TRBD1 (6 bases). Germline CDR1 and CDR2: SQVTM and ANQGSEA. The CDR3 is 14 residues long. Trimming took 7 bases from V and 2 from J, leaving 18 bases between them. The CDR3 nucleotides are TGCAGCGCTTCAGGGGCTACTAACCCCTACGAGCAGTACTTC. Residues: CSASGATNPYEQYF.

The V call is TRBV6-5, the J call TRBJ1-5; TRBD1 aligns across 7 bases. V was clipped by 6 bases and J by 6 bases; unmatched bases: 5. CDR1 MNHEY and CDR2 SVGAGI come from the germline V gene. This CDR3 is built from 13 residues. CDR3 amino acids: CASRRQGGQPQHF. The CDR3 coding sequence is TGTGCCAGCAGGCGACAGGGCGGTCAGCCCCAGCATTTT.

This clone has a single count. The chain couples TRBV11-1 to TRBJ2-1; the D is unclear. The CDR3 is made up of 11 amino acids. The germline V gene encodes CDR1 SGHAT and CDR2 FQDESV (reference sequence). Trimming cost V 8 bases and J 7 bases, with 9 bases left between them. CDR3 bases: TGTGCCAGCGGAGAGAGGAATGAGCAGTTCTTC. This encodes CASGERNEQFF.

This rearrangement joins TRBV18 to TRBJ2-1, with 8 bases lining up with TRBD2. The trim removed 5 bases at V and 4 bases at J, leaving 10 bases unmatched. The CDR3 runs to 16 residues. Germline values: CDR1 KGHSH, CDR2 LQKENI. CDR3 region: CASSSGGSHSYNEQFF. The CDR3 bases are TGTGCCAGCTCAAGCGGGGGCTCACACTCATACAATGAGCAGTTCTTC.

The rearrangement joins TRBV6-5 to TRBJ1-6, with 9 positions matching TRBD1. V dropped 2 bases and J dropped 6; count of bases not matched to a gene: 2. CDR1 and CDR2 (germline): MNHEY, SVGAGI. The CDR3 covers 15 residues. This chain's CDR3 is CASSYETGGNSPLHF. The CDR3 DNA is TGTGCCAGCAGTTACGAGACAGGGGGTAATTCACCCCTCCACTTT.

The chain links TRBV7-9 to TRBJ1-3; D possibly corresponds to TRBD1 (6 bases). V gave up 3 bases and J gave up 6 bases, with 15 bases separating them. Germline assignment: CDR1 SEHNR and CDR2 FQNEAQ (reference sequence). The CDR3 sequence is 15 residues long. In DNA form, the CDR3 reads TGTGCCAGCAGCTTTTGGGCAGGGGACGAAAACACCATATATTTT. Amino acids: CASSFWAGDENTIYF.

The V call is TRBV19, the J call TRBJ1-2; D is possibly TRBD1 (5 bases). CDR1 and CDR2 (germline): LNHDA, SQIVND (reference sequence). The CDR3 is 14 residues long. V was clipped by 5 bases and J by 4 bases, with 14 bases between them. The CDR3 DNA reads TGTGCCAGTAGTCTAAACGACAGATCCTATGGCTACACCTTC. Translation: CASSLNDRSYGYTF.

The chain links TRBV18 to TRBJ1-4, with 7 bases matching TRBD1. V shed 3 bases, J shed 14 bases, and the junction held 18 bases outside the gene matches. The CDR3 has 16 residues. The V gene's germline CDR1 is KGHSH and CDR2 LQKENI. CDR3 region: CASSPGQALPKQGLFF. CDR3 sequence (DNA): TGTGCCAGCTCACCCGGACAGGCCCTACCTAAACAGGGTCTGTTTTTT.